The next 27 T cell receptor beta chains were all read from a single sample in a study of CD8+CD57+ T cells in acquired aplastic anemia. Genomic DNA constituted the template upon which TCR beta VDJ and CDR3 profiling was performed. TCRdb itself ran the reads through MiXCR, one entry per CDR3 protein. The repertoire holds some 45,000 distinct CDR3 sequences, 65% to 70% seen once, with about 25% in the top ten. The specimen sequenced was sorted CD4+, CD8+, or CD8+CD57+ T cells (not recorded which) from PBMCs. The receptors were gathered from a human donor in good health, serving as a control.

Concerning this clonotype: This may come from a read error, since a much larger clone is one base off. V usage is TRBV28 and J usage is TRBJ2-7; the match to TRBD1 covers 9 bases. CDR1 and CDR2 (germline): MDHEN, SYDVKM. CDR3 length: 15 residues. CDR3 bases: TGTGCCCGCAGTGAACCGGGACAGGGTTTCTACGAGCAGTACTTC. Protein product: CARSEPGQGFYEQYF.

The chain recombines TRBV19 with TRBJ2-3, with 10 bases lining up with TRBD1. CDR1 is LNHDA and CDR2 is SQIVND in the germline V gene (reference sequence). Germline trimming cut 3 bases from V and 3 bases from J; bases unmatched to any gene: 6. The CDR3 is 16 residues long. DNA for the CDR3: TGTGCCAGTAGTATGGGGGACAGGGGCGGTACAGATACGCAGTATTTT. This codes for CASSMGDRGGTDTQYF. The full variable domain, with the rest looked up from reference TRBV19 and TRBJ2-3, is DGGITQSPKYLFRKEGQNVTLSCEQNLNHDAMYWYRQDPGQGLRLIYYSQIVNDFQKGDIAEGYSVSREKKESFPLTVTSAQKNPTAFYLCASSMGDRGGTDTQYFGPGTRLTVL.

This chain joins TRBV20-1 and TRBJ2-2; D remains unclear. The CDR3 runs 10 residues. In germline, CDR1 is DFQATT, CDR2 SNEGSKA (reference sequence). The ends were cut back, 3 bases at V and 7 bases at J, with 3 bases in the middle. CDR3 loop: CSARGGELFF. CDR3 sequence (DNA): TGCAGTGCTAGGGGCGGGGAGCTGTTTTTT.

This clonotype is deemed medium-sized. The chain combines TRBV24-1 with TRBJ2-3; D uncertain. Germline V gene sequence: CDR1 KGHDR, CDR2 SFDVKD. V lost 1 base and J 4 bases, leaving 8 bases between the germline ends. This CDR3 is built from 14 residues. CDR3 nucleotide sequence: TGTGCCACCAGTGATTTAACGGGCGCAGATACGCAGTATTTT. It specifies CATSDLTGADTQYF.

V and J are TRBV7-6 and TRBJ2-7; TRBD1 is a possible D gene (6 bases). The CDR3 extends over 15 amino acids. Germline assignment: CDR1 SGHVS and CDR2 FNYEAQ. V was cut by 3 bases and J by 2 bases, with 14 bases left in between. The CDR3, as DNA: TGTGCCAGCAGCTTGTCACAGGGTCTCCCCTACGAGCAGTACTTC. Translating gives CASSLSQGLPYEQYF.

The CDR3 loop is CATSDRVYSPLHF. Here the CDR3 DNA reads TGTGCCACGTCGGACAGGGTATATTCACCCCTCCACTTT. The chain uses TRBV10-3 and TRBJ1-6; TRBD1 matches 8 bases. Germline values: CDR1 ENHRY, CDR2 SYGVKD. CDR3 length: 13 amino acids. Trimming cost V 10 bases and J 8 bases; bases outside gene matches: 7.

This clonotype has ten or more counts. The gene calls are TRBV6-6 and TRBJ1-3; D ambiguous. CDR3 length: 15 residues. Germline V gene data show CDR1 as MNHNY and CDR2 as SVGAGI (reference sequence). Trimming removed 6 bases from V and 0 bases from J, with 12 bases in between. The CDR3 DNA reads as TGTGCCAGCAGCCCCACAATACTCTCTGGAAACACCATATATTTT. Its protein is CASSPTILSGNTIYF.

By sample fraction, this clonotype is medium-sized. J is TRBJ2-1 and V is TRBV20-1; no reliable D call. Looked up from germline, CDR1 is DFQATT and CDR2 is SNEGSKA (reference sequence). CDR3 length: 14 amino acids. V was pared by 6 bases and J by 2 bases, with 14 bases between. The CDR3: CSAALLSPYNEQFF. The CDR3 nucleotides are TGCAGTGCCGCCCTTCTATCGCCCTACAATGAGCAGTTCTTC.

The chain uses TRBV25-1 and TRBJ1-2; 7 positions match TRBD1. V was clipped by 1 base and J by 8 bases; unmatched bases: 13. Germline CDR1 and CDR2: MGHDK and SYGVNS. This CDR3 contains 16 residues. The CDR3 is CASSESRMFTGDGYTF. The CDR3 DNA sequence: TGTGCCAGCAGTGAATCCCGCATGTTCACAGGGGACGGCTACACCTTC.

The chain combines TRBV6-2 or TRBV6-3 with TRBJ1-1, with a tentative D call TRBD1 (5 bases). V lost 6 bases and J lost 12, with 17 bases in between. CDR1 is MNHEY and CDR2 is SVGEGT in the germline V gene. CDR3 length: 12 amino acids. The CDR3 reads CASSRDATGTFF. Written as DNA, the CDR3 is TGTGCCAGCAGCCGGGACGCCACTGGAACTTTCTTT.

The chain has TRBV25-1 and TRBJ2-3; 7 positions agree with TRBD2. Germline V CDR1 and CDR2: MGHDK, SYGVNS. This CDR3 is 14 amino acids long. Trimming removed 3 bases from V and 3 bases from J; junction bases left unmatched: 3. This chain's CDR3 is CASSDHGRTDTQYF. The CDR3 nucleotides read TGTGCCAGCAGTGATCACGGGAGGACAGATACGCAGTATTTT.

The chain joins TRBV4-3 to TRBJ1-2; D unresolved. V shed 1 base and J shed 2 bases, with 11 bases lying between them. This CDR3 contains 15 residues. Germline assignment: CDR1 LGHNA and CDR2 YSLEER. CDR3 coding DNA: TGCGCCAGCAGCCAAGGATCCGGCGTAAACTATGGCTACACCTTC. As protein: CASSQGSGVNYGYTF.

This chain joins TRBV12-3 or TRBV12-4 and TRBJ1-1; no firm D call. V shed 1 base and J shed 1 base, with 7 bases lying between them. The CDR3 has 14 residues. CDR3 nucleotides: TGTGCCAGCAGTTTAGAGGGTGCGAACACTGAAGCTTTCTTT. Its protein is CASSLEGANTEAFF.

The chain uses TRBV20-1 and TRBJ2-3; 7 nucleotides align to TRBD2. The trim removed 3 bases at V and 0 bases at J, leaving 6 bases unmatched. Germline V gives CDR1 DFQATT, CDR2 SNEGSKA (reference sequence). This CDR3 region has 15 residues. The CDR3 protein is CSASKASGSTDTQYF. CDR3 DNA sequence: TGCAGTGCTAGTAAGGCTAGCGGAAGCACAGATACGCAGTATTTT.

This chain uses TRBV29-1 with TRBJ1-2, with 11 nucleotides matching TRBD1. The CDR3 contains 13 residues. Trimming took 3 bases from V and 5 from J; bases not matched to a gene: 2. CDR1 SQVTM and CDR2 ANQGSEA come from the germline V gene. This CDR3 reads CSVDGTGGYGYTF. CDR3 nucleotide sequence: TGCAGCGTTGACGGGACAGGGGGGTATGGCTACACCTTC.

In nucleotides, the CDR3 is TGTGCCAGCAGTGCTGGAGCGGGAGACGCACAGACCCAGTACTTC. Residues: CASSAGAGDAQTQYF. The chain has TRBV2 and TRBJ2-5, with TRBD2 identical over 8 bases. The CDR3 spans 15 residues. The V and J ends lost 4 bases and 6 bases, in that order; junction bases with no gene match: 10. Germline V gene data show CDR1 as SNHLY and CDR2 as FYNNEI.

The rearrangement links TRBV7-3 to TRBJ1-6; TRBD1 matches 7 bases. The CDR3 has 15 amino acids. Per the germline V gene, CDR1 is SGHTA and CDR2 is FQGTGA. V trimming: 5 bases; J trimming: 7 bases; junction bases outside the gene matches: 8. CDR3 in amino acids: CASSGSTGPNSPLHF. CDR3 coding DNA: TGTGCCAGCAGCGGGTCGACAGGGCCCAATTCACCCCTCCACTTT.

The rearrangement joins TRBV25-1 to TRBJ1-2, with a weak D call TRBD1 (6 bases). Trimming took off 2 bases at V and 4 bases at J, with 11 bases between the two ends. This CDR3 is built from 14 residues. From germline, CDR1 is MGHDK and CDR2 SYGVNS. CDR3: CASSEEGETYGYTF. CDR3 DNA: TGTGCCAGCAGTGAAGAGGGGGAGACCTATGGCTACACCTTC.

This clonotype was picked up a small number of times. J is TRBJ2-1 and V is TRBV24-1; TRBD2 agrees at 8 bases. Germline values: CDR1 KGHDR, CDR2 SFDVKD. CDR3 length equals 15 residues. V shed 3 bases, J shed 4 bases, and the junction held 4 bases outside the gene matches. CDR3 amino acids: CATSDNIAGYNEQFF. CDR3 DNA: TGTGCCACCAGTGATAACATAGCGGGATACAATGAGCAGTTCTTC.

The table lists this clonotype with a count of one. The rearrangement joins TRBV20-1 to TRBJ2-3; TRBD1 matches 9 bases. The CDR3 has 15 amino acids. The germline gives CDR1 DFQATT, CDR2 SNEGSKA (reference sequence). V lost 6 bases and J lost 3; bases outside the gene matches: 10. CDR3 loop: CSAPEQGAGTDTQYF. CDR3 coding DNA: TGCAGTGCCCCTGAACAGGGGGCTGGGACAGATACGCAGTATTTT.

The chain is built from TRBV24-1 and TRBJ2-7; 9 bases are shared with TRBD1. Germline assignment: CDR1 KGHDR and CDR2 SFDVKD. The CDR3 consists of 16 residues. V lost 5 bases and J lost 3; bases outside the gene matches: 10. The CDR3 DNA follows: TGTGCCACCAGTGCCAGCAGACAGGGGGGAAACTACGAGCAGTACTTC. Its protein product is CATSASRQGGNYEQYF.

This rearrangement joins TRBV7-9 to TRBJ1-3, with D unclear. The CDR3 spans 12 residues. Trimming took 3 bases from V and 4 from J, leaving 4 bases between them. The germline V gene has CDR1 SEHNR and CDR2 FQNEAQ (reference sequence). CDR3 protein: CASSFHGNTIYF. CDR3 sequence (DNA): TGTGCCAGCAGCTTCCACGGAAACACCATATATTTT.

There are a few counts of this clonotype. The V and J genes are TRBV2 and TRBJ1-2; no clear D. The V and J ends lost 6 bases and 8 bases respectively, with 16 bases between them. CDR1 is SNHLY, CDR2 FYNNEI, per germline. The length of the CDR3 is 13 residues. The CDR3 nucleotides are TGTGCCAGCAGCGTAGATGCGTTGAACGGCTACACCTTC. Amino acid sequence: CASSVDALNGYTF.

The chain is built from TRBV7-3 and TRBJ1-2; D is unresolved. Germline CDR1 is SGHTA and CDR2 is FQGTGA. The CDR3 has 16 residues. The germline V and J ends were trimmed by 5 bases and 6 bases, with 22 bases remaining between them. The CDR3 sequence: CASSPVGDDGVDGYTF. The CDR3 DNA follows: TGTGCCAGCAGCCCCGTTGGGGATGACGGGGTGGATGGCTACACCTTC.

The chain combines TRBV7-3 with TRBJ1-2; 8 bases are shared with TRBD1. Germline assignment: CDR1 SGHTA and CDR2 FQGTGA. Unmatched junction bases numbered 11, after V lost 5 bases and J lost 3 bases. The CDR3 has 16 residues. The CDR3 reads CASSLLPGGADYGYTF. In nucleotides, the CDR3 is TGTGCCAGCAGCCTCCTCCCAGGGGGCGCAGACTATGGCTACACCTTC.

V usage is TRBV24-1 and J usage is TRBJ2-7; TRBD1 matches 8 bases. Trimming cost V 7 bases and J 6 bases; bases outside gene matches: 13. The CDR3 spans 15 residues. Germline V gene data show CDR1 as KGHDR and CDR2 as SFDVKD. The CDR3 DNA follows: TGTGCCACCAGCAGCCACACAGGGGGTATCGCCGAGCAGTACTTC. Amino acid sequence: CATSSHTGGIAEQYF.

V gene TRBV15 combines with J gene TRBJ1-4; D perhaps matches TRBD1 (5 bases). The CDR3 has 15 residues. Germline CDR1 is LNHNV and CDR2 is YYDKDF (reference sequence). The V and J ends lost 1 base and 4 bases respectively, with 10 bases between them. The CDR3 here is CATSRGGAGNEKLFF. The CDR3 nucleotides are TGTGCCACCAGCAGAGGGGGCGCCGGTAATGAAAAACTGTTTTTT.